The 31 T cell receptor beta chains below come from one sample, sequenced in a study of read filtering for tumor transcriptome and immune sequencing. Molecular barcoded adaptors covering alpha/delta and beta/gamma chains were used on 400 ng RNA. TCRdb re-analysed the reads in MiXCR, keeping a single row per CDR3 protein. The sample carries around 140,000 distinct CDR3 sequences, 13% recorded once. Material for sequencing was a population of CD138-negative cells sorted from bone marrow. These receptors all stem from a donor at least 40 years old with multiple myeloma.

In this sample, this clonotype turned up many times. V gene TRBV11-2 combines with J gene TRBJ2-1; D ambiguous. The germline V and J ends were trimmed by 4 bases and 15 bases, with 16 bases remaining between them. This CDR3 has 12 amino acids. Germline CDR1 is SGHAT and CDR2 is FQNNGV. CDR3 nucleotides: TGTGCCAGCAGCTATACACTCCTTTCCCCGTTCTTC. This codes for CASSYTLLSPFF.

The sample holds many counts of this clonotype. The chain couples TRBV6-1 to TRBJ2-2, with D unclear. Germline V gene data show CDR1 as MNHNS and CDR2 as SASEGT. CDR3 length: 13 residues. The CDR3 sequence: CVAANKNTGELFF. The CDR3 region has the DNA TGTGTGGCTGCGAACAAGAACACCGGGGAGCTGTTTTTT.

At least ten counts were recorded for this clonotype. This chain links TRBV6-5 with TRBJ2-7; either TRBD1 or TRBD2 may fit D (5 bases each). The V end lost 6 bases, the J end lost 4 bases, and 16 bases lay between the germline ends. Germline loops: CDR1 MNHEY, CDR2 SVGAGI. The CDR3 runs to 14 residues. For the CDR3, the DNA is TGTGCCAGCAGCTCCGGGACGGTTTTATACGAGCAGTACTTC. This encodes CASSSGTVLYEQYF.

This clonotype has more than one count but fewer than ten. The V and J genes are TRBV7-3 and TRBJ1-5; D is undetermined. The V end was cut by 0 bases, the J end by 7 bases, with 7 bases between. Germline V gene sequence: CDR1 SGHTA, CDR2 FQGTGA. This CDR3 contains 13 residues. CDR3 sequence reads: CASSLTPSQPQHF. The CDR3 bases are TGTGCCAGCAGCTTAACCCCTTCACAGCCCCAGCATTTT.

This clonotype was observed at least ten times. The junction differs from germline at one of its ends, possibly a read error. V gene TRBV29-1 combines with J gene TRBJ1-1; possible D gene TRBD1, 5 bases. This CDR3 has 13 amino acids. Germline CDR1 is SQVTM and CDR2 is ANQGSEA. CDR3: CSVKTDLNTKAFF. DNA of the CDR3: TGCAGCGTTAAGACAGACTTGAACACTAAAGCTTTCTTT.

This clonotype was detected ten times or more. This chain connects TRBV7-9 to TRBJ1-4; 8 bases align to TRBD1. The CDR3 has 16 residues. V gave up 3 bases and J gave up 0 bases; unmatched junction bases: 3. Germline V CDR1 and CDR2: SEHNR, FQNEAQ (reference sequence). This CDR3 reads CASSFQGATTNEKLFF. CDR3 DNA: TGTGCCAGCAGCTTTCAGGGGGCAACAACTAATGAAAAACTGTTTTTT.

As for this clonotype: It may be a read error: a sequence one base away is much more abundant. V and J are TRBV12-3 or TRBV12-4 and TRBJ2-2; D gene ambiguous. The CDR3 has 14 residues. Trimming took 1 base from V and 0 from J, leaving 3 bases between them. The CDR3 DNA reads TGTGCCAGCAGTTTAGATTCGAACACCGGGGAGCTGTTTTTT. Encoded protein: CASSLDSNTGELFF.

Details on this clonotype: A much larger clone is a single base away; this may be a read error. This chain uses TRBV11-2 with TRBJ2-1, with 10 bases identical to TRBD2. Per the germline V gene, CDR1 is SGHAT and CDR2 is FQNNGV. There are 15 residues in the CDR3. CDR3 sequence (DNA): TGTGCCAGCAGCTCCCTAGCGGGAGCGAGCAATGGGCAGTTCTTC. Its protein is CASSSLAGASNGQFF.

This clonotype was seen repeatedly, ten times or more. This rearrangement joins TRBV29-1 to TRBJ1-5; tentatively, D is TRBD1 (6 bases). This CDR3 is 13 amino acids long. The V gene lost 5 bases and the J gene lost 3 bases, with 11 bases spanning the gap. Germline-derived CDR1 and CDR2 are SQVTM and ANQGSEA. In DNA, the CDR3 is TGCAGCGTTCCCGGGGGCCCCAATCAGCCCCAGCATTTT. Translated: CSVPGGPNQPQHF.

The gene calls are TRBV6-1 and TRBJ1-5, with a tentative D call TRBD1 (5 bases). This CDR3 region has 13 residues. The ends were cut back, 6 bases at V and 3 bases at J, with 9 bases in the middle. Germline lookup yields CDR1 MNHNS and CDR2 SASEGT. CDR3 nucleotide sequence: TGTGCCAGCAGAAGACAGCCCAATCAGCCCCAGCATTTT. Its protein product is CASRRQPNQPQHF.

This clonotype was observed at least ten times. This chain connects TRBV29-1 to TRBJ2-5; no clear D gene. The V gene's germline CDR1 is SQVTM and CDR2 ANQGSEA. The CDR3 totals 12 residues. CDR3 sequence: CSVSTGEETQYF. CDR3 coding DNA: TGCAGTGTTTCGACGGGCGAAGAGACCCAGTACTTC.

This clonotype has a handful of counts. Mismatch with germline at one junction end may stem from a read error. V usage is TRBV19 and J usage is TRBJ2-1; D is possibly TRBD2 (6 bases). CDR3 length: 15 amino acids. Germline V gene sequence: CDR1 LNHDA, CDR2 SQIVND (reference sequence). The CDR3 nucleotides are TGTGCCAGTGGTGAAGGAGGGGCGATGAACAATGAGCGGTTCTTC. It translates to CASGEGGAMNNERFF.

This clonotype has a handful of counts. The CDR3 loop reads CSATPWSSGANVLTF. In DNA, the CDR3 is TGCAGTGCTACTCCCTGGAGCTCTGGGGCCAACGTCCTGACTTTC. The rearrangement links TRBV20-1 to TRBJ2-6; the D is unclear. Per germline, CDR1 DFQATT and CDR2 SNEGSKA (reference sequence). V lost 4 bases and J 0 bases, leaving 10 bases between the germline ends. The CDR3 totals 15 residues.

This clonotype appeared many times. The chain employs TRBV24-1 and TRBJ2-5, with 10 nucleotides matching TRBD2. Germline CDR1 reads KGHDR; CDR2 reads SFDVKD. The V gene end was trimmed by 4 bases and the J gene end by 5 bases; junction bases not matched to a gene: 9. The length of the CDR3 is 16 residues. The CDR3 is CATSDPLAGLLETQYF. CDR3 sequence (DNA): TGTGCCACCAGTGACCCACTAGCGGGATTGTTGGAGACCCAGTACTTC.

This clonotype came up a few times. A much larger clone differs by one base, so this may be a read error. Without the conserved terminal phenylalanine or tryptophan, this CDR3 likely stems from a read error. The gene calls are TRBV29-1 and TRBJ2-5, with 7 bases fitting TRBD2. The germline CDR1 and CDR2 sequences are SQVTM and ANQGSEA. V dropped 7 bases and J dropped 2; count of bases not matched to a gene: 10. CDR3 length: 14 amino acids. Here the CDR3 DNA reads TGCAGCGCCTATCTCGGACTAGATCAAGAGACCCAGTACCTC. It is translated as CSAYLGLDQETQYL.

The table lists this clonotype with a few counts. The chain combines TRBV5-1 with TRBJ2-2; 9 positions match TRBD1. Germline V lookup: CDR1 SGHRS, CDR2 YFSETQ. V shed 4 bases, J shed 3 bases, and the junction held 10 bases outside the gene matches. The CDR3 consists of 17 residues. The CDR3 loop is CASSVQGARVHTGELFF. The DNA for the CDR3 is TGCGCCAGCAGCGTACAGGGGGCGCGGGTCCACACCGGGGAGCTGTTTTTT.

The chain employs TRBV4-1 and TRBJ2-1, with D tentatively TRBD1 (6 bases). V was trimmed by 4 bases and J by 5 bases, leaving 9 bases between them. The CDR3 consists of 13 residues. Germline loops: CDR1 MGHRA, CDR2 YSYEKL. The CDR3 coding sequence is TGCGCCAGCAGCCCACAGGGAGACAATGAGCAGTTCTTC. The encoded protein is CASSPQGDNEQFF.

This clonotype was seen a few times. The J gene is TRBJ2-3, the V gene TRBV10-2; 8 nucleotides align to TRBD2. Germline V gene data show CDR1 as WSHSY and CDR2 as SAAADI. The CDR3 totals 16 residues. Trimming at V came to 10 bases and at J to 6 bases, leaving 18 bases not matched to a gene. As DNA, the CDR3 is TGCGCCACGGAGCGGGAGCGGGCCCGGATCGGGGATACGCAGTATTTT. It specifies CATERERARIGDTQYF.

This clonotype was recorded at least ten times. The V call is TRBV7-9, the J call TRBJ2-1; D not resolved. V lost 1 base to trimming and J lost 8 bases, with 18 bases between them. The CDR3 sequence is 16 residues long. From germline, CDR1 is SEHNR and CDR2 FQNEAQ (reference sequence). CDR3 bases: TGTGCCAGCAGCTTAGGTAGCTTCCCTATTTTGGATGAGCAGTTCTTC. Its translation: CASSLGSFPILDEQFF.

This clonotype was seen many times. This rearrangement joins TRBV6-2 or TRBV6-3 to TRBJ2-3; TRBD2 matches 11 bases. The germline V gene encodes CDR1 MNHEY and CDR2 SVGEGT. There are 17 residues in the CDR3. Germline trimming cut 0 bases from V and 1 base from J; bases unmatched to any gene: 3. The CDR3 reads CASSYSLLAGGTDTQYF. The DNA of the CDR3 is TGTGCCAGCAGTTACTCCCTACTAGCGGGAGGCACAGATACGCAGTATTTT.

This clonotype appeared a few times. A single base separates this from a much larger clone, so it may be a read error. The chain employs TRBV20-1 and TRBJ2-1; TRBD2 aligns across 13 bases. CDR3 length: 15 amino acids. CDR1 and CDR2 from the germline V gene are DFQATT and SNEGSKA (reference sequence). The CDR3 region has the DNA TGCAGTGCTAGGGGACTAGCGGGAATCTACATTGAGCAGTTCTTC. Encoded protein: CSARGLAGIYIEQFF.

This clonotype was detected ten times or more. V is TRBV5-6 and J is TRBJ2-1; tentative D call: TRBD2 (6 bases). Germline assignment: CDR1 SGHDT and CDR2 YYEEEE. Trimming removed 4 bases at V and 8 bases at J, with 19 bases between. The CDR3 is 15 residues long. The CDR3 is CASSAPRRRGHEQFF. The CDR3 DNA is TGTGCCAGCAGCGCCCCAAGGAGGAGGGGCCATGAGCAGTTCTTC.

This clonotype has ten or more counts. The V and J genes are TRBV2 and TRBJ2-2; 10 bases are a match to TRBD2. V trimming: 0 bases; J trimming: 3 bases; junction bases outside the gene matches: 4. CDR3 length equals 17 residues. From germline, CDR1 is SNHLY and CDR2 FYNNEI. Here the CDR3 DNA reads TGTGCCAGCAGTGAAGCGGAAGCGGGAGGGTACACCGGGGAGCTGTTTTTT. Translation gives CASSEAEAGGYTGELFF.

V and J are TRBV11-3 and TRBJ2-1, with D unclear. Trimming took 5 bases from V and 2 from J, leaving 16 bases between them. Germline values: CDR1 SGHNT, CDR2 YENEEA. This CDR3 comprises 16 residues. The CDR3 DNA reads TGTGCCAGCAGCCCCCGGGTCCCAGGAACCTACAATGAGCAGTTCTTC. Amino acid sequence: CASSPRVPGTYNEQFF.

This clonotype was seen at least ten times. CDR3 nucleotides: TGTGCCAGCAGCCAAGACACGGATACGCAGTATTTT. It specifies CASSQDTDTQYF. The chain links TRBV3-1 to TRBJ2-3; D remains ambiguous. CDR3 size: 12 residues. The V gene's germline CDR1 is LGHDT and CDR2 YNNKEL (reference sequence). Trimming removed 0 bases at V and 6 bases at J, with 4 bases between.

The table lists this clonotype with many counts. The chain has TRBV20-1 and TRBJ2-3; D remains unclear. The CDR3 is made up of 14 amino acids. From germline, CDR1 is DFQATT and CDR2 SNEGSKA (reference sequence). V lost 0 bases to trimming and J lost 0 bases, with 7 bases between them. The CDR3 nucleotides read TGCAGTGCTAGAGAGGTGTCTAGCACAGATACGCAGTATTTT. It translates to CSAREVSSTDTQYF.

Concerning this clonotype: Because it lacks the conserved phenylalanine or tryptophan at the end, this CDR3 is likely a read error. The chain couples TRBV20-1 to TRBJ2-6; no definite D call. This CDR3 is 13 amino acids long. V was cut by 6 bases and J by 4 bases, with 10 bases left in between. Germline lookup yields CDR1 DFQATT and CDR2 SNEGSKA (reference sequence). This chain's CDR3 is CSATASGANVLTY. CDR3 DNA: TGCAGTGCCACAGCCTCCGGGGCCAACGTCCTGACTTAC.

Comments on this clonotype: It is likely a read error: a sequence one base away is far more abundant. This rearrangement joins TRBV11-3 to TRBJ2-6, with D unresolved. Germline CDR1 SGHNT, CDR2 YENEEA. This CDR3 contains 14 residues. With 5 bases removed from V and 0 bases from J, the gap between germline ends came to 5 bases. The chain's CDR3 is CASSMGSGANVLTF. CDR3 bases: TGTGCCAGCAGCATGGGCTCTGGGGCCAACGTCCTGACTTTC.

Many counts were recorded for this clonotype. The CDR3 reads CSVDLWNTEAFF. CDR3 in DNA: TGCAGCGTTGACCTCTGGAACACTGAAGCTTTCTTT. The chain joins TRBV29-1 to TRBJ1-1, with D hard to call. This CDR3 contains 12 residues. V lost 3 bases, J lost 1 base, and 6 bases lay in between. Germline CDR1 is SQVTM and CDR2 is ANQGSEA.

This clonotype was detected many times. The CDR3 nucleotides read TGCGCCAGCAGCCTGGCGGGACAGGGAACAGATACGCAGTATTTT. It encodes CASSLAGQGTDTQYF. This chain connects TRBV4-1 to TRBJ2-3; 9 positions agree with TRBD1. CDR1 is MGHRA, CDR2 YSYEKL, per germline. The CDR3 is made up of 15 amino acids. The V and J ends lost 4 bases and 3 bases, in that order; junction bases with no gene match: 5.

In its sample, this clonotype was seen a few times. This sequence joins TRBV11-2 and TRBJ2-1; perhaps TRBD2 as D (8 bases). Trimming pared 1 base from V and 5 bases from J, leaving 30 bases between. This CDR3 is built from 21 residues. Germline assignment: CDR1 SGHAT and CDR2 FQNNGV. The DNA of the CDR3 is TGTGCCAGCAGCTTAGTTCTAACGGGACTAGGGGGCCCGAGGAATGACAATGAGCAGTTCTTC. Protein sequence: CASSLVLTGLGGPRNDNEQFF.